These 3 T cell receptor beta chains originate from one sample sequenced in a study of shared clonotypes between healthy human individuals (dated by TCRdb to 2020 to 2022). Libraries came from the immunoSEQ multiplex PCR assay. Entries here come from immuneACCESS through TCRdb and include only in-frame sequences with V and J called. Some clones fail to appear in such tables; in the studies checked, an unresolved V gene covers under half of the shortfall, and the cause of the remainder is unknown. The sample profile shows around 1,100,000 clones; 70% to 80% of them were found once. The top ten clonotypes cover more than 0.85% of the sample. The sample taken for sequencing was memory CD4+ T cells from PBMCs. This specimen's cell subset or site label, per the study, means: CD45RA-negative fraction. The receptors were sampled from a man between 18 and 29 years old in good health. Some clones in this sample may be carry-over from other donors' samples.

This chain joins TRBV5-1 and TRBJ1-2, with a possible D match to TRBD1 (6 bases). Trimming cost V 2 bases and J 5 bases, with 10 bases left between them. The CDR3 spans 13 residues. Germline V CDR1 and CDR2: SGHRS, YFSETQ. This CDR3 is CASSLETGYGYTF. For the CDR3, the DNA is TGCGCCAGCAGCTTAGAGACAGGTTATGGCTACACCTTC.

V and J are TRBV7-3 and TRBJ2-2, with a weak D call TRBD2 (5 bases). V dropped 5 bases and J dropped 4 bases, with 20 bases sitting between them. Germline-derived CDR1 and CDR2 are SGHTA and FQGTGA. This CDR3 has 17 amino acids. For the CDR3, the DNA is TGTGCCAGCAGCCCCGGAGGTGGCTCACGCGGCACCGGGGAGCTGTTTTTT. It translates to CASSPGGGSRGTGELFF.

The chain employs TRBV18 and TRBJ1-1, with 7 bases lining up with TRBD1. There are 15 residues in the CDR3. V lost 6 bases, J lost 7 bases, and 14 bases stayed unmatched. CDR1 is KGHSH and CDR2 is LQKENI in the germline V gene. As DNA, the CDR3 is TGTGCCAGCTCGCTTCTTAAGGGGGCGCCGAGTGAAGCTTTCTTT. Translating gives CASSLLKGAPSEAFF. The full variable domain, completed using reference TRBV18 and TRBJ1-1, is NAGVMQNPRHLVRRRGQEARLRCSPMKGHSHVYWYRQLPEEGLKFMVYLQKENIIDESGMPKERFSAEFPKEGPSILRIQQVVRGDSAAYFCASSLLKGAPSEAFFGQGTRLTVV.